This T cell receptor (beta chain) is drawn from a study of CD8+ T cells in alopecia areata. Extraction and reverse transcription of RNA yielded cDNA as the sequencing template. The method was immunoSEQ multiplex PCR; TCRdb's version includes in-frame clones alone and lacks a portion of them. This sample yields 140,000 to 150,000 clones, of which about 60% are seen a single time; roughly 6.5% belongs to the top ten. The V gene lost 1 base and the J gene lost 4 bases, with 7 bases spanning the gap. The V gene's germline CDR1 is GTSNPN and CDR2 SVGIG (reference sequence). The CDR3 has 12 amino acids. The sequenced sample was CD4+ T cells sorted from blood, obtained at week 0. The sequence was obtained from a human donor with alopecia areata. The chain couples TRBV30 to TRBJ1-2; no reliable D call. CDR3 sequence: CAWSGGPYGYTF. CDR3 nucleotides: TGTGCCTGGAGTGGAGGACCCTATGGCTACACCTTC. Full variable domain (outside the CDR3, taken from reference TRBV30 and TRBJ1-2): SQTIHQWPATLVQPVGSPLSLECTVEGTSNPNLYWYRQAAGRGLQLLFYSVGIGQISSEVPQNLSASRPQDRQFILSSKKLLLSDSGFYLCAWSGGPYGYTFGSGTRLTVV.